This is a list of T cell receptor beta chains from one sample in a study of cytomegalovirus exposure and HLA in healthy donors. Clones were read by immunoSEQ multiplex PCR, and TCRdb kept only the in-frame ones, dropping some. The sample has around 240,000 clones, nearly 90% seen once. The sample was PBMCs. These receptors were collected from a woman between 18 and 29 years old in good health and CMV-seronegative. The conserved cysteine and the conserved F or W are not part of the CDR3 here. Fields, in order: V gene, CDR3 protein.

TRBV30 | AWDNSDEQY
TRBV5-1 | ASSLAAGQANEKLF
TRBV7-8 | ASSRDRVDTEAF
TRBV27 | ASSSLTPPCGRGSYNEQF
TRBV28 | ASAKQGGQETQY
TRBV28 | SSGGNTEAF
TRBV15 | ATSRDRGPNQPQH
TRBV2 | ASSAGGEAF
TRBV19 | ASSKPGQGARTGELF
TRBV20-1 | SARDTYEQY
TRBV13 | ASSLEDRVNTEAF
TRBV27 | ASTPWATSGSNEQF
TRBV6-5 | ASSYSGNTGELF
TRBV9 | ASSRGTGTGANVLT
TRBV6-1 | ASSSGLESNTEAF
TRBV27 | ASSYEGQGYTGELF
TRBV7-8 | ASRTGQPNTGELF
TRBV2 | ASRDSYNSPLH
TRBV4-2 | ASSQETGVSGNTIY
TRBV29-1 | SVSRSLAPGELF
TRBV30 | AWSAELKETQY
TRBV18 | ASSPPGQGADTQY
TRBV15 | ATSRPGAGGRNIQY
TRBV6-6 | ASSPPDTTDTQY
TRBV27 | ASSLVWGREGEKLF
TRBV7-2 | ASSPWASGSQETQY
TRBV4-2 | ASSDGLLAYTGELF
TRBV11-2 | ASSQKPGVTEAF
TRBV5-1 | ASSAGGEETQY
TRBV5-4 | ASSFGTSGNNEQF
TRBV5-1 | ASSHAGTSGEGDTQY
TRBV28 | ASSVGGNSNQPQH
TRBV11-2 | ASSRRGRARGYT
TRBV27 | ASSPGTSGGYTGELF
TRBV9 | ASVRGLGTEAF
TRBV10-3 | AISESGGRGRNEKLF
TRBV15 | ATSTHRLAGQETQY
TRBV27 | ASSNAGTREKLF
TRBV7-8 | ASSSPGGGSYNEQF
TRBV20-1 | SASDMGIQY
TRBV18 | ASSPVSTGLDQPQH
TRBV4-1 | ASSRGTSGSNEQF
TRBV6-5 | ASTPTSGTTDTQY
TRBV28 | ASSRQGLGRNQPQH
TRBV9 | ASSSRGGNTGELF
TRBV5-1 | ASSPGQGTYNEQF
TRBV4-1 | ASSQGLAGPGDEQF
TRBV19 | ASSWDSRNTGELF